This record looks at one T cell receptor beta chain sequence and its context. Clones were sequenced by immunoSEQ multiplex PCR, and TCRdb holds only the in-frame ones, with some missing. The sample records a few hundred thousand clones, 70% to 90% being singletons. The sample is drawn from a study of blood T cell repertoires in COVID-19. Study in general: Whether acute or convalescent, the COVID-19 samples came from the United States, Italy and Spain.

Germline trimming cut 4 bases from V and 7 bases from J; bases unmatched to any gene: 8. The CDR3 has 14 amino acids. Per the germline V gene, CDR1 is SGHRS and CDR2 is YFSETQ. The source of this sequence is a woman in her 40s with acute COVID-19. This chain links TRBV5-1 with TRBJ1-2; 9 bases are shared with TRBD1. Sequenced input: PBMCs or T cells enriched from blood (not recorded which). This CDR3 reads CASSPDRGRGGYTF. For the CDR3, the DNA is TGCGCCAGCAGCCCGGACAGGGGAAGGGGTGGCTACACCTTC.